This TCR beta chain was obtained from a study of glioma-infiltrating T cells. Study-level findings and limits: CDR3 overlap between tissue and blood was very small. Non-neoplastic patients had below-expected tissue-blood divergence, while all gliomas exceeded expectation.

Using RNA template, CDR3s of TCR alpha and beta were amplified with iRepertoire arm-PCR. For one-step reverse transcription and amplification, about 90-400 ng of tissue mRNA or PBMC total RNA was used. TCRdb recomputed calls from the multiplex PCR reads with MiXCR, one row per CDR3 protein. The data contain 100,000 to 150,000 distinct CDR3 sequences, roughly 25% of them singletons. The table lists this clonotype with many counts. Its specificity is unknown. CDR1 is SGHTA, CDR2 FQGNSA, per germline. The CDR3 covers 16 residues. Trimming took off 2 bases at V and 6 bases at J, with 16 bases between the two ends.

Sequenced: glioma tissue, nonneoplastic brain tissue, or PBMCs (not recorded which). The receptor was derived from a human donor with low-grade glioma or glioblastoma, undergoing nonglioma brain surgery, or in good health (not recorded which). The genes are TRBV7-2 and TRBJ2-2, with TRBD2 as a possible D gene (5 bases). CDR3 in DNA: TGTGCCAGCAGCTTACGGAATGCGGGCGGCGCCGGGGAGCTGTTTTTT. It translates to CASSLRNAGGAGELFF.